The 26 T cell receptor beta chains below come from one sample, sequenced in a study of blood T cell repertoires in COVID-19. Using immunoSEQ multiplex PCR, the repertoire was profiled, and TCRdb retains in-frame clones only, with some absent. This sample has approximately 90,000 clones, with approximately 88% found just once. Sequencing input: peripheral blood. The receptors stem from an elderly woman with active or convalescent COVID-19.

This clone is a singleton in its sample. The chain is built from TRBV19 and TRBJ1-5; 8 positions match TRBD1. This CDR3 contains 13 residues. The junction had 6 bases not matched to a gene; V was cut back by 8 bases and J by 6 bases. The germline CDR1 and CDR2 sequences are LNHDA and SQIVND (reference sequence). DNA for the CDR3: TGTGCCAGTGCGGGGACAGGAAGTCAGCCCCAGCATTTT. Translation: CASAGTGSQPQHF. Variable domain in full (rest from reference TRBV19 and TRBJ1-5): DGGITQSPKYLFRKEGQNVTLSCEQNLNHDAMYWYRQDPGQGLRLIYYSQIVNDFQKGDIAEGYSVSREKKESFPLTVTSAQKNPTAFYLCASAGTGSQPQHFGDGTRLSIL.

This clone was seen a few times. The V gene is TRBV5-1, the J gene TRBJ1-1; D uncertain. This CDR3 comprises 14 residues. The V end was cut by 0 bases, the J end by 2 bases, with 8 bases between. Germline V gene sequence: CDR1 SGHRS, CDR2 YFSETQ. CDR3 sequence reads: CASSLAQTNTEAFF. Here the CDR3 DNA reads TGCGCCAGCAGCTTGGCCCAGACAAACACTGAAGCTTTCTTT.

As concerns this clone: Its ends do not fully match the called genes, so a read error is possible. The chain uses TRBV19 and TRBJ2-6; D not certain. CDR1 and CDR2 (germline): LNHDA, SQIVND (reference sequence). The CDR3 extends over 14 amino acids. CDR3 in amino acids: CASSLDGGANVLTF. In nucleotides, the CDR3 is TGTGCCAGTAGTTTAGACGGTGGGGCCAACGTCCTGACTTTC.

The rearrangement uses TRBV9 and TRBJ2-3; the match to TRBD2 covers 13 bases. The germline gives CDR1 SGDLS, CDR2 YYNGEE. With 4 bases clipped from V and 0 bases from J, the junction kept 11 bases outside the gene matches. This CDR3 comprises 19 residues. In nucleotides, the CDR3 is TGTGCCAGCAGCCCGATGACTAGCGGGAGGACTTCTAGCACAGATACGCAGTATTTT. As protein: CASSPMTSGRTSSTDTQYF.

This clone was seen a few times. The rearrangement joins TRBV7-8 to TRBJ1-2; maybe TRBD1 (5 bases). The CDR3 totals 16 residues. The V gene lost 2 bases and the J gene lost 4 bases, with 17 bases spanning the gap. The germline CDR1 and CDR2 sequences are SGHVS and FQNEAQ. The CDR3 coding sequence is TGTGCCAGCAGCTTATATGGAGGCCAGGGAGGCTATGGCTACACCTTC. As protein: CASSLYGGQGGYGYTF.

The chain is built from TRBV28 and TRBJ2-5; D is possibly TRBD2 (6 bases). The CDR3 runs 12 residues. V was trimmed by 6 bases and J by 9 bases, leaving 14 bases between them. The germline CDR1 and CDR2 sequences are MDHEN and SYDVKM. In nucleotides, the CDR3 is TGTGCCAGCAGCTTCATGGAGGGCCCCCAGTACTTC. Protein sequence: CASSFMEGPQYF.

This clone showed up just a few times. The chain is built from TRBV28 and TRBJ1-2, with TRBD1 matching over 9 bases. CDR3 length: 15 amino acids. Germline V lookup: CDR1 MDHEN, CDR2 SYDVKM. J was trimmed by 6 bases and V by 6 bases; bases with no gene match: 11. CDR3 bases: TGTGCCAGCAGGGCCGGGACAGGGAGTTTCCATGGCTACACCTTC. This encodes CASRAGTGSFHGYTF.

This sequence joins TRBV21-1 and TRBJ1-1. TRBV21-1 is shown as a pseudogene. This CDR3 spans 12 amino acids. CDR3 in amino acids: CASMNGDTEAFF. The CDR3 DNA reads TGTGCCAGCATGAACGGGGACACTGAAGCTTTCTTT.

J is TRBJ2-1 and V is TRBV7-2; 8 nucleotides match TRBD1. After removal of 9 bases from V and 3 bases from J, the junction contained 7 bases not matched to a gene. The germline V gene encodes CDR1 SGHTA and CDR2 FQGNSA. This CDR3 is 14 amino acids long. The CDR3 loop reads CASNRGTSYNEQFF. The CDR3 nucleotides are TGTGCCAGTAACAGGGGGACCAGCTACAATGAGCAGTTCTTC.

The rearrangement links TRBV19 to TRBJ2-5, with 8 bases identical to TRBD1. The length of the CDR3 is 16 residues. Germline CDR1 reads LNHDA; CDR2 reads SQIVND (reference sequence). After removal of 0 bases from V and 4 bases from J, the junction contained 7 bases not matched to a gene. Here the CDR3 reads CASSIDRTGTGETQYF. CDR3 nucleotides: TGTGCCAGTAGTATAGATCGGACAGGGACGGGAGAGACCCAGTACTTC. The full variable domain, with the rest looked up from reference TRBV19 and TRBJ2-5, is DGGITQSPKYLFRKEGQNVTLSCEQNLNHDAMYWYRQDPGQGLRLIYYSQIVNDFQKGDIAEGYSVSREKKESFPLTVTSAQKNPTAFYLCASSIDRTGTGETQYFGPGTRLLVL.

The sample holds one count of this clone. V is TRBV25-1 and J is TRBJ1-1; the D gene is possibly TRBD1 (5 bases). V was shortened by 2 bases and J by 8 bases, with 9 bases between the two germline ends. Germline CDR1 is MGHDK and CDR2 is SYGVNS. The CDR3 totals 12 residues. CDR3 residues: CASSEGHGEAFF. The CDR3 coding sequence is TGTGCCAGCAGTGAAGGACATGGCGAAGCTTTCTTT.

This clone was picked up one time. The chain employs TRBV28 and TRBJ2-7, with D unresolved. V was trimmed by 5 bases and J by 7 bases, leaving 9 bases between them. Germline V gene sequence: CDR1 MDHEN, CDR2 SYDVKM. This CDR3 is 11 amino acids long. The CDR3 here is CASSHPREQYF. The CDR3, as DNA: TGTGCCAGCAGTCATCCTCGGGAGCAGTACTTC.

The genes are TRBV9 and TRBJ1-5; no clear D. V was pared by 0 bases and J by 5 bases, with 6 bases between. The CDR3 loop spans 13 amino acids. Germline CDR1 and CDR2: SGDLS and YYNGEE. The DNA of the CDR3 is TGTGCCAGCAGCGTAGACGAGGATCAGCCCCAGCATTTT. Its protein product is CASSVDEDQPQHF. Full variable domain (missing parts from reference TRBV9 and TRBJ1-5): DSGVTQTPKHLITATGQRVTLRCSPRSGDLSVYWYQQSLDQGLQFLIQYYNGEERAKGNILERFSAQQFPDLHSELNLSSLELGDSALYFCASSVDEDQPQHFGDGTRLSIL.

This chain joins TRBV5-8 and TRBJ1-3; D not resolved. Germline V gives CDR1 SGHTS, CDR2 YDEGEE. The CDR3 covers 18 residues. The V and J ends lost 4 bases and 7 bases respectively, with 27 bases between them. The CDR3 loop is CASSPPGRQAFRGNTIYF. The DNA of the CDR3 is TGTGCCAGCAGCCCCCCGGGTCGGCAGGCCTTCAGAGGGAACACCATATATTTT.

This clone was found a few times. V is TRBV6-4 and J is TRBJ2-3, with 8 bases fitting TRBD2. The CDR3 totals 15 residues. Germline CDR1 and CDR2: MRHNA and SNTAGT. V was pared by 2 bases and J by 2 bases, with 3 bases of the junction left unmatched. The CDR3 sequence is CASSDEAGATDTQYF. The CDR3 DNA reads TGTGCCAGCAGTGACGAAGCGGGGGCCACAGATACGCAGTATTTT.

V gene TRBV29-1 combines with J gene TRBJ1-1, with TRBD1 identical over 7 bases. Trimming took 6 bases from V and 1 from J; bases not matched to a gene: 5. Germline CDR1 reads SQVTM; CDR2 reads ANQGSEA. CDR3 length equals 13 residues. CDR3 protein: CSVGGTANTEAFF. The CDR3 nucleotides read TGCAGCGTCGGTGGGACAGCGAACACTGAAGCTTTCTTT.

CDR3 sequence (DNA): TGTGCCAGCAGCCAGTCCGGGACTAGCAACACCGGGGAGCTGTTTTTT. This translates into CASSQSGTSNTGELFF. The gene calls are TRBV3-1 (or the pseudogene TRBV3-2) and TRBJ2-2; 9 bases align to TRBD2. Germline assignment: CDR1 LGHDT and CDR2 YNNKEL (reference sequence). V lost 3 bases and J lost 2; bases outside the gene matches: 4. This CDR3 spans 16 amino acids.

This clone was recorded a few times. The J gene is TRBJ2-2, the V gene TRBV2; perhaps TRBD2 as D (6 bases). Germline CDR1 and CDR2: SNHLY and FYNNEI. The CDR3 loop spans 17 amino acids. Trimming left V 2 bases short and J 10 bases short, with 23 bases between. The CDR3, as DNA: TGTGCCAGCAGTGAAAGTAGTATCAGGACGGGGGTTGAGGAGCTGTTTTTT. Translation: CASSESSIRTGVEELFF.

The chain carries TRBV6-4 and TRBJ2-3; unclear D gene. Germline assignment: CDR1 MRHNA and CDR2 SNTAGT. Trimming cost V 4 bases and J 3 bases, with 8 bases left between them. This CDR3 has 13 amino acids. CDR3 residues: CASSAEITDTQYF. CDR3 DNA sequence: TGTGCCAGCAGTGCCGAGATTACAGATACGCAGTATTTT.

The chain has TRBV15 and TRBJ2-2; tentatively, D is TRBD1 (5 bases). This CDR3 is built from 17 residues. V was cut by 3 bases and J by 5 bases, with 19 bases left in between. Germline-derived CDR1 and CDR2 are LNHNV and YYDKDF (reference sequence). The CDR3 region has the DNA TGTGCCACCAGCAGTGGCCCGACAGAATTGGGGACCGGGGAGCTGTTTTTT. Translated, it gives CATSSGPTELGTGELFF.

The V call is TRBV5-1, the J call TRBJ2-3, with 7 bases lining up with TRBD1. V shed 4 bases and J 3 bases; nucleotides not matched to a gene: 8. CDR1 and CDR2 (germline): SGHRS, YFSETQ. The CDR3 extends over 15 amino acids. The CDR3, as DNA: TGCGCCAGCAGCCTGTGGACAGGTGGAACAGATACGCAGTATTTT. Translating gives CASSLWTGGTDTQYF.

The genes are TRBV5-1 and TRBJ2-5; the match to TRBD1 covers 7 bases. Germline V gene data show CDR1 as SGHRS and CDR2 as YFSETQ. V lost 2 bases and J lost 5; bases outside the gene matches: 6. The CDR3 consists of 14 residues. The CDR3 sequence: CASSFRGLAETQYF. CDR3 DNA sequence: TGCGCCAGCAGCTTTAGGGGGCTGGCGGAGACCCAGTACTTC. The full variable domain, with the rest looked up from reference TRBV5-1 and TRBJ2-5, is KAGVTQTPRYLIKTRGQQVTLSCSPISGHRSVSWYQQTPGQGLQFLFEYFSETQRNKGNFPGRFSGRQFSNSRSEMNVSTLELGDSALYLCASSFRGLAETQYFGPGTRLLVL.

This clone was picked up a small number of times. The rearrangement joins TRBV6-5 to TRBJ1-2, with D possibly being TRBD1 (5 bases). CDR1 and CDR2 (germline): MNHEY, SVGAGI. The CDR3 has 15 residues. V shed 6 bases and J shed 8 bases, with 22 bases lying between them. CDR3 sequence (DNA): TGTGCCAGCAGACCCGTAGCAGGGTCTGGTTTAGGCTACACCTTC. Its protein is CASRPVAGSGLGYTF.

Concerning this clone itself: Sequence at one end of the junction differs from germline and may be a read error. The chain couples TRBV7-7 to TRBJ2-1; TRBD2 agrees at 8 bases. CDR1 is SSHAT, CDR2 FNYEAQ, per germline (reference sequence). The CDR3 is 16 residues long. The DNA for the CDR3 is TGTGCTAGCAGCTTTCCCCCCAGCGGGAGTGTAGATGAGCAGTTCTTC. Translation: CASSFPPSGSVDEQFF.

This clone was counted only a few times. The chain couples TRBV2 to TRBJ1-6; 7 nucleotides agree with TRBD1. The trim removed 5 bases at V and 7 bases at J, leaving 5 bases unmatched. This CDR3 contains 14 residues. CDR1 is SNHLY and CDR2 is FYNNEI in the germline V gene. This chain's CDR3 is CASSRQGNNSPLHF. The CDR3 DNA is TGTGCCAGCAGTCGACAGGGAAACAATTCACCCCTCCACTTT. Drawing the rest from reference TRBV2 and TRBJ1-6, the complete variable domain is EPEVTQTPSHQVTQMGQEVILRCVPISNHLYFYWYRQILGQKVEFLVSFYNNEISEKSEIFDDQFSVERPDGSNFTLKIRSTKLEDSAMYFCASSRQGNNSPLHFGNGTRLTVT.

This clone was observed a few times. This sequence joins TRBV7-2 and TRBJ2-3; D gene unclear. Germline values: CDR1 SGHTA, CDR2 FQGNSA. Trimming removed 5 bases from V and 0 bases from J, with 3 bases in between. CDR3 length equals 12 residues. The CDR3 coding sequence is TGTGCCAGCAGCCCGAGCACAGATACGCAGTATTTT. This encodes CASSPSTDTQYF.